A selection of T cell receptor beta chains follows, all from one sample in a study of neurological immune-mediated disorders. TCRdb called the 5' RACE reads again in MiXCR, with one record for every CDR3 protein. The sample has tens of thousands of distinct CDR3 sequences, around 10% seen once; the top ten hold about 5.4%. Sequencing was carried out using PBMCs. These TCRs come from a man between 65 and 80 years old with HTLV-1-associated myelopathy (HAM/TSP). CDR3s include the opening cysteine and the closing phenylalanine or tryptophan. The D gene is left open where the match is weak. Not every row has a clone size; where given, it reads once, few, many or a size class.

D gene: TRBD2; V gene: TRBV7-9; clone size: NA; J gene: TRBJ2-7; CDR3 protein: CASSYYYVGTSGGISTYEQYF; CDR3 DNA: TGTGCCAGCAGCTACTATTATGTCGGGACTAGCGGAGGGATATCAACCTACGAGCAGTACTTC
D gene: TRBD1; V gene: TRBV20-1; clone size: many; J gene: TRBJ1-1; CDR3 protein: CSVGGTGGSNTEAFF; CDR3 DNA: TGCAGTGTGGGAGGGACAGGGGGCTCGAACACTGAAGCTTTCTTT
D gene: NA; V gene: TRBV5-1; clone size: many; J gene: TRBJ2-2; CDR3 protein: CASSLASRMAGELFF; CDR3 DNA: TGCGCCAGCAGCTTGGCCTCCCGAATGGCCGGGGAGCTGTTTTTT
D gene: TRBD1; V gene: TRBV5-1; clone size: many; J gene: TRBJ2-7; CDR3 protein: CASSLGGQGGYEQYF; CDR3 DNA: TGCGCCAGCAGCTTGGGTGGACAGGGGGGGTACGAGCAGTACTTC
D gene: TRBD2; V gene: TRBV11-2; clone size: NA; J gene: TRBJ2-1; CDR3 protein: CASSLDPSLAGVGEQFF; CDR3 DNA: TGTGCCAGCAGCTTAGATCCGAGTCTAGCGGGCGTCGGTGAGCAGTTCTTC
D gene: NA; V gene: TRBV18; clone size: many; J gene: TRBJ1-1; CDR3 protein: CASSPGTVNTEAFF; CDR3 DNA: TGTGCCAGCTCACCAGGGACGGTGAACACTGAAGCTTTCTTT
D gene: NA; V gene: TRBV29-1; clone size: many; J gene: TRBJ1-2; CDR3 protein: CSVVSNNYGYTF; CDR3 DNA: TGCAGCGTTGTTTCGAACAACTATGGCTACACCTTC
D gene: NA; V gene: TRBV28; clone size: NA; J gene: TRBJ2-1; CDR3 protein: CASSSLEGVYHEQFF; CDR3 DNA: TGTGCCAGCAGTTCTCTAGAGGGAGTGTACCATGAGCAGTTCTTC
D gene: NA; V gene: TRBV20-1; clone size: many; J gene: TRBJ1-6; CDR3 protein: CSAVGGWSYNSPLHF; CDR3 DNA: TGCAGTGCCGTCGGGGGTTGGTCCTATAATTCACCCCTCCACTTT
D gene: TRBD2; V gene: TRBV12-3/TRBV12-4; clone size: many; J gene: TRBJ2-1; CDR3 protein: CASSLVSWREKGNEQFF; CDR3 DNA: TGTGCCAGCAGTTTAGTGTCGTGGCGGGAGAAAGGCAATGAGCAGTTCTTC
D gene: NA; V gene: TRBV20-1; clone size: many; J gene: TRBJ2-1; CDR3 protein: CSAREARGTAYEEQFF; CDR3 DNA: TGCAGTGCTAGAGAGGCCCGAGGGACGGCTTATGAGGAGCAGTTCTTC
D gene: NA; V gene: TRBV4-2; clone size: many; J gene: TRBJ2-2; CDR3 protein: CASSQGQDTGELFF; CDR3 DNA: TGTGCCAGCAGCCAAGGACAGGACACCGGGGAGCTGTTTTTT
D gene: NA; V gene: TRBV4-1; clone size: many; J gene: TRBJ2-2; CDR3 protein: CASSQVDLGILTGELFF; CDR3 DNA: TGCGCCAGCAGCCAAGTCGACCTAGGGATATTAACCGGGGAGCTGTTTTTT
D gene: NA; V gene: TRBV12-3/TRBV12-4; clone size: many; J gene: TRBJ2-7; CDR3 protein: CASSLTTYEQYF; CDR3 DNA: TGTGCCAGCAGCCTTACGACCTACGAGCAGTACTTC
D gene: NA; V gene: TRBV7-2; clone size: many; J gene: TRBJ1-2; CDR3 protein: CASSAPAGKYGYTF; CDR3 DNA: TGTGCCAGCAGCGCCCCGGCGGGTAAATATGGCTACACCTTC
D gene: NA; V gene: TRBV7-9; clone size: many; J gene: TRBJ2-1; CDR3 protein: CASSLENEQFF; CDR3 DNA: TGTGCCAGCAGCTTAGAGAATGAGCAGTTCTTC
D gene: TRBD1; V gene: TRBV5-1; clone size: many; J gene: TRBJ2-7; CDR3 protein: CASSRGVEGTGLSEQYF; CDR3 DNA: TGCGCCAGCTCCAGGGGAGTAGAGGGGACAGGGTTAAGCGAGCAGTACTTC
D gene: TRBD1; V gene: TRBV5-1; clone size: many; J gene: TRBJ1-4; CDR3 protein: CASRGQGTEKLFF; CDR3 DNA: TGCGCCAGCCGTGGACAGGGGACGGAAAAACTGTTTTTT
D gene: TRBD2; V gene: TRBV20-1; clone size: many; J gene: TRBJ2-3; CDR3 protein: CSASSTSGHTDTQYF; CDR3 DNA: TGCAGTGCTAGCTCGACTAGCGGGCACACAGATACGCAGTATTTT
D gene: NA; V gene: TRBV2; clone size: many; J gene: TRBJ2-3; CDR3 protein: CASSERDSFTDTQYF; CDR3 DNA: TGTGCCAGCAGTGAACGAGACAGCTTCACAGATACGCAGTATTTT
D gene: NA; V gene: TRBV3-1; clone size: many; J gene: TRBJ1-1; CDR3 protein: CASSLRTTRNTEAFF; CDR3 DNA: TGTGCCAGCAGCCTCCGGACAACCAGAAACACTGAAGCTTTCTTT
D gene: NA; V gene: TRBV7-9; clone size: many; J gene: TRBJ2-1; CDR3 protein: CASSFTLVNEQFF; CDR3 DNA: TGTGCCAGCAGCTTTACGCTGGTCAATGAGCAGTTCTTC
D gene: TRBD2; V gene: TRBV7-9; clone size: many; J gene: TRBJ2-7; CDR3 protein: CASSLQRLAGVEQYF; CDR3 DNA: TGTGCCAGCAGCTTACAGCGTCTAGCGGGAGTCGAGCAGTACTTC
D gene: NA; V gene: TRBV12-3/TRBV12-4; clone size: many; J gene: TRBJ2-7; CDR3 protein: CASSNPQRLRDEQYF; CDR3 DNA: TGTGCCAGCAGTAACCCCCAGCGCCTAAGGGACGAGCAGTACTTC
D gene: NA; V gene: TRBV20-1; clone size: few; J gene: TRBJ1-5; CDR3 protein: CSARLSGTLQPQHF; CDR3 DNA: TGCAGTGCTAGGCTCAGCGGGACGCTTCAGCCCCAGCATTTT
D gene: TRBD1; V gene: TRBV4-3; clone size: many; J gene: TRBJ2-2; CDR3 protein: CASSQDWTGYTGELFF; CDR3 DNA: TGCGCCAGCAGCCAAGATTGGACAGGGTACACCGGGGAGCTGTTTTTT
D gene: NA; V gene: TRBV7-9; clone size: NA; J gene: TRBJ2-7; CDR3 protein: CASSTGGAYEHYF; CDR3 DNA: TGTGCCAGCTCCACAGGGGGGGCTTACGAGCATTACTTC
D gene: NA; V gene: TRBV5-1; clone size: many; J gene: TRBJ2-1; CDR3 protein: CASSLVGEQFF; CDR3 DNA: TGCGCCAGCAGCTTGGTAGGTGAGCAGTTCTTC
D gene: NA; V gene: TRBV5-1; clone size: many; J gene: TRBJ2-1; CDR3 protein: CASSFGENPEQFF; CDR3 DNA: TGCGCCAGCAGCTTTGGCGAGAATCCTGAGCAGTTCTTC
D gene: TRBD2; V gene: TRBV5-5; clone size: many; J gene: TRBJ2-6; CDR3 protein: CASTPRGGAGGANVLTF; CDR3 DNA: TGTGCCAGCACCCCTAGGGGAGGGGCGGGTGGGGCCAACGTCCTGACTTTC
D gene: TRBD1; V gene: TRBV20-1; clone size: medium-sized; J gene: TRBJ2-3; CDR3 protein: CSARQGAGTDTQYF; CDR3 DNA: TGCAGTGCTAGACAGGGGGCAGGGACAGATACGCAGTATTTT
D gene: TRBD2; V gene: TRBV15; clone size: many; J gene: TRBJ2-7; CDR3 protein: CVTSKLAGASYEQYF; CDR3 DNA: TGTGTCACCAGCAAACTAGCGGGAGCCTCCTACGAGCAGTACTTC
D gene: TRBD2; V gene: TRBV20-1; clone size: few; J gene: TRBJ2-3; CDR3 protein: CSAREVAGRGDTQYF; CDR3 DNA: TGCAGTGCTAGAGAGGTAGCGGGACGGGGAGATACGCAGTATTTT
D gene: NA; V gene: TRBV18; clone size: many; J gene: TRBJ1-1; CDR3 protein: CASSPLFRTAEAFF; CDR3 DNA: TGTGCCAGCTCTCCATTGTTTCGGACGGCTGAAGCTTTCTTT
D gene: TRBD2; V gene: TRBV6-5; clone size: many; J gene: TRBJ2-7; CDR3 protein: CASRTRRPGTSGTYEQYF; CDR3 DNA: TGTGCCAGCAGGACCCGGAGGCCCGGGACTAGCGGGACCTACGAGCAGTACTTC
D gene: NA; V gene: TRBV19; clone size: many; J gene: TRBJ1-5; CDR3 protein: CASSMEGYQPQHF; CDR3 DNA: TGTGCCAGTAGTATGGAAGGGTATCAGCCCCAGCATTTT
D gene: NA; V gene: TRBV18; clone size: many; J gene: TRBJ1-5; CDR3 protein: CASSPNRYSNQPQHF; CDR3 DNA: TGTGCCAGCTCACCGAACAGGTATAGCAATCAGCCCCAGCATTTT
D gene: TRBD1; V gene: TRBV20-1; clone size: many; J gene: TRBJ2-7; CDR3 protein: CSARHDRGRSYEQYF; CDR3 DNA: TGCAGTGCTAGGCATGACAGGGGGCGCTCCTACGAGCAGTACTTC
D gene: NA; V gene: TRBV7-2; clone size: many; J gene: TRBJ2-5; CDR3 protein: CASNPQASGKTQYF; CDR3 DNA: TGTGCCAGCAACCCACAGGCTTCCGGAAAGACCCAGTACTTC
D gene: NA; V gene: TRBV6-6; clone size: many; J gene: TRBJ2-7; CDR3 protein: CASSKAGGPPPYEQYF; CDR3 DNA: TGTGCCAGCAGCAAAGCCGGGGGTCCCCCCCCCTACGAGCAGTACTTC
D gene: NA; V gene: TRBV20-1; clone size: many; J gene: TRBJ2-7; CDR3 protein: CSARVGRPYEQYF; CDR3 DNA: TGCAGTGCTAGGGTGGGACGCCCGTACGAGCAGTACTTC
D gene: NA; V gene: TRBV14; clone size: many; J gene: TRBJ2-3; CDR3 protein: CASSQRDTQYF; CDR3 DNA: TGTGCCAGCAGCCAGAGGGATACGCAGTATTTT
D gene: NA; V gene: TRBV7-9; clone size: many; J gene: TRBJ1-2; CDR3 protein: CASSLNRGEGYTF; CDR3 DNA: TGTGCCAGCAGCTTAAATAGAGGGGAGGGCTACACCTTC
D gene: NA; V gene: TRBV6-6; clone size: many; J gene: TRBJ2-7; CDR3 protein: CASLYGGSDEQYF; CDR3 DNA: TGTGCCAGCCTCTATGGGGGATCTGACGAGCAGTACTTC
D gene: NA; V gene: TRBV5-5; clone size: many; J gene: TRBJ2-5; CDR3 protein: CASSAVTGTETQYF; CDR3 DNA: TGTGCCAGCAGCGCAGTCACAGGGACGGAGACCCAGTACTTC
D gene: NA; V gene: TRBV28; clone size: many; J gene: TRBJ1-6; CDR3 protein: CASSSLTSGLGNSPLHF; CDR3 DNA: TGTGCCAGCAGTTCTTTGACCTCAGGCCTCGGGAATTCACCCCTCCACTTT
D gene: TRBD2; V gene: TRBV28; clone size: many; J gene: TRBJ2-7; CDR3 protein: CASSPSFPTREGNYEQYF; CDR3 DNA: TGTGCCAGCAGCCCCAGTTTCCCTACCCGGGAGGGCAACTACGAGCAGTACTTC
D gene: TRBD1; V gene: TRBV11-2; clone size: many; J gene: TRBJ2-2; CDR3 protein: CASSLGQGGVQLFF; CDR3 DNA: TGTGCCAGCAGCTTAGGACAGGGGGGAGTGCAGCTGTTTTTT
D gene: NA; V gene: TRBV10-2; clone size: many; J gene: TRBJ2-3; CDR3 protein: CASSESWGSTDTQYF; CDR3 DNA: TGCGCCAGCAGTGAGTCGTGGGGAAGCACAGATACGCAGTATTTT
D gene: NA; V gene: TRBV7-2; clone size: many; J gene: TRBJ2-3; CDR3 protein: CASSLLGLTTDTQYF; CDR3 DNA: TGTGCCAGCAGCTTATTGGGACTTACTACAGATACGCAGTATTTT
D gene: TRBD1; V gene: TRBV12-3/TRBV12-4; clone size: many; J gene: TRBJ2-1; CDR3 protein: CASTRDRVGNEQFF; CDR3 DNA: TGTGCCAGCACCCGAGACAGGGTGGGGAATGAGCAGTTCTTC
D gene: NA; V gene: TRBV20-1; clone size: many; J gene: TRBJ1-2; CDR3 protein: CCRPGRNYGYTF; CDR3 DNA: TGCTGTAGGCCGGGACGGAACTATGGCTACACCTTC